A single T cell receptor (beta chain) is shown here with its context. Antigen specificity is unknown. This entry comes from a study of shared clonotypes between healthy human individuals. Investigators divided CD4+ cells into CD45RA+ naive and CD45RA-negative memory subsets. TCRdb's copy holds only in-frame clones and misses some; the assay was immunoSEQ multiplex PCR. This repertoire shows about 1 million clones, about 70% found once; its top ten account for about 1.5%. Whole-study results and caveats: Naive subsets, compared against memory subsets, generally had larger estimated richness values. What rarefaction showed was incomplete sorted-subset sequencing despite large depth.

This CDR3 has 13 amino acids. V was trimmed by 5 bases and J by 7 bases, leaving 15 bases between them. CDR1 and CDR2 (germline): SGHNT, YYREEE (reference sequence). The source is a man between 18 and 29 years old in good health. V and J are TRBV5-4 and TRBJ1-2; D unclear. Sequenced sample: memory CD4+ T cells sorted from blood. Subset of the sample: CD45RA-negative fraction. DNA of the CDR3: TGTGCCAGCAGGGAAGGGTCTAGACGTGGCTACACCTTC. It encodes CASREGSRRGYTF.